The 22 T cell receptor beta chains in this list originate from one sample, sequenced in a study of blood T cell repertoires in COVID-19. Assay used: immunoSEQ multiplex PCR; TCRdb lists only in-frame clones, some missing. The data show tens of thousands of clones, about 70% seen once. Sequencing was done on a sample of peripheral blood. Receptors were obtained from a woman aged 45-65 years with active or convalescent COVID-19.

The chain is built from TRBV28 and TRBJ1-1; D might be TRBD1 (6 bases). CDR3 length equals 14 residues. From germline, CDR1 is MDHEN and CDR2 SYDVKM. The V end lost 3 bases, the J end lost 5 bases, and 13 bases lay between the germline ends. In DNA, the CDR3 is TGTGCCAGCAGTTTGGAGTACAGGGCGACTGAAGCTTTCTTT. As protein: CASSLEYRATEAFF.

The V gene is TRBV4-1, the J gene TRBJ2-7; possibly TRBD2 for D (5 bases). Germline loops: CDR1 MGHRA, CDR2 YSYEKL. The CDR3 totals 16 residues. Trimming removed 1 base from V and 6 bases from J, with 19 bases in between. The CDR3 is CASSQVRAPFSVEQYF. The CDR3 DNA reads TGCGCCAGCAGCCAAGTGCGGGCCCCCTTTTCGGTCGAGCAGTACTTC.

CDR3 protein: CASSFGQGFNQPQHF. CDR3 sequence (DNA): TGTGCCAGCAGTTTTGGGCAGGGTTTCAATCAGCCCCAGCATTTT. V is TRBV28 and J is TRBJ1-5; TRBD1 is a possible D gene (5 bases). The germline gives CDR1 MDHEN, CDR2 SYDVKM. The CDR3 spans 15 residues. V lost 3 bases and J 3 bases, leaving 12 bases between the germline ends.

This rearrangement joins TRBV18 to TRBJ2-1; TRBD1 agrees at 8 bases. The CDR3 spans 15 residues. CDR1 is KGHSH, CDR2 LQKENI, per germline. Unmatched junction bases numbered 5, after V lost 3 bases and J lost 4 bases. The CDR3 coding sequence is TGTGCCAGCTCACCGCCCGGGACAGGTTACAATGAGCAGTTCTTC. Translated: CASSPPGTGYNEQFF.

This chain links TRBV5-1 with TRBJ2-7, with 8 bases fitting TRBD1. This CDR3 is 13 amino acids long. J lost 2 bases, V lost 3 bases, and 1 base had no gene match. CDR1 is SGHRS, CDR2 YFSETQ, per germline. CDR3 nucleotides: TGCGCCAGCAGCTACAGGGGGGCCTACGAGCAGTACTTC. This translates into CASSYRGAYEQYF.

The sample holds one count of this clone. The chain carries TRBV30 and TRBJ1-5; TRBD1 agrees at 9 bases. With V trimmed by 1 base and J by 4 bases, 5 bases remained unmatched. CDR3 size: 15 residues. Germline lookup yields CDR1 GTSNPN and CDR2 SVGIG (reference sequence). The DNA for the CDR3 is TGTGCCTGGAGTGGTGGGACAGGGACGAATCAGCCCCAGCATTTT. Protein sequence: CAWSGGTGTNQPQHF.

The chain carries TRBV5-1 and TRBJ2-7; TRBD1 matches at 9 bases. Per germline, CDR1 SGHRS and CDR2 YFSETQ. The CDR3 contains 15 residues. The V segment lost 1 base and the J segment 2 bases; nucleotides outside the gene matches: 4. The CDR3 bases are TGCGCCAGCAGCTTGTGGACAGGGGCCCCCTACGAGCAGTACTTC. This translates into CASSLWTGAPYEQYF. Filled out from reference TRBV5-1 and TRBJ2-7, the complete variable domain reads KAGVTQTPRYLIKTRGQQVTLSCSPISGHRSVSWYQQTPGQGLQFLFEYFSETQRNKGNFPGRFSGRQFSNSRSEMNVSTLELGDSALYLCASSLWTGAPYEQYFGPGTRLTVT.

The V gene is TRBV19, the J gene TRBJ2-1, with D maybe TRBD2 (6 bases). The CDR3 is 14 amino acids. CDR1 is LNHDA, CDR2 SQIVND, per germline (reference sequence). V was clipped by 3 bases and J by 9 bases, with 15 bases between them. Here the CDR3 DNA reads TGTGCCAGTAGTATGATGACGGGAGAGGCTGAGCAGTTCTTC. It encodes CASSMMTGEAEQFF.

The CDR3 reads CASSPHGGSYNEQFF. Here the CDR3 DNA reads TGCGCCAGCAGCCCCCATGGCGGCTCCTACAATGAGCAGTTCTTC. The chain links TRBV5-1 to TRBJ2-1; D is undetermined. CDR3 length equals 15 residues. The germline gives CDR1 SGHRS, CDR2 YFSETQ. Trimming took off 4 bases at V and 0 bases at J, with 11 bases between the two ends. The full variable domain, rest sourced from reference TRBV5-1 and TRBJ2-1, is KAGVTQTPRYLIKTRGQQVTLSCSPISGHRSVSWYQQTPGQGLQFLFEYFSETQRNKGNFPGRFSGRQFSNSRSEMNVSTLELGDSALYLCASSPHGGSYNEQFFGPGTRLTVL.

V is TRBV25-1 and J is TRBJ1-1; no firm D call. V was trimmed by 10 bases and J by 2 bases, leaving 8 bases between them. This CDR3 contains 11 residues. CDR1 MGHDK and CDR2 SYGVNS come from the germline V gene. CDR3 bases: TGTGCCACCACACTAAACACTGAAGCTTTCTTT. This sequence encodes CATTLNTEAFF.

The chain couples TRBV7-9 to TRBJ2-7; 9 positions match TRBD2. J was trimmed by 3 bases and V by 1 base; bases with no gene match: 4. CDR3 size: 15 residues. CDR1 and CDR2 (germline): SEHNR, FQNEAQ (reference sequence). The CDR3 nucleotides are TGTGCCAGCAGCTTAGGGGGGACTAGCCTCTACGAGCAGTACTTC. Amino acid sequence: CASSLGGTSLYEQYF.

This chain links TRBV30 with TRBJ1-5; D unresolved. CDR3 length equals 13 residues. The germline CDR1 and CDR2 sequences are GTSNPN and SVGIG (reference sequence). Trimming left V 0 bases short and J 5 bases short, with 8 bases between. The CDR3 spells CAWSVAFDQPQHF. CDR3 bases: TGTGCCTGGAGTGTAGCCTTCGATCAGCCCCAGCATTTT. Supplemented by reference TRBV30 and TRBJ1-5, the full variable domain reads SQTIHQWPATLVQPVGSPLSLECTVEGTSNPNLYWYRQAAGRGLQLLFYSVGIGQISSEVPQNLSASRPQDRQFILSSKKLLLSDSGFYLCAWSVAFDQPQHFGDGTRLSIL.

This chain connects TRBV5-4 to TRBJ2-7, with TRBD1 as a possible D gene (6 bases). In germline, CDR1 is SGHNT, CDR2 YYREEE (reference sequence). The CDR3 loop spans 13 amino acids. Between the trimmed V and J ends, which lost 5 bases and 4 bases, there was a span of 13 bases. CDR3 nucleotides: TGTGCCAGCAGGACGGAGCAGGGGTACGAGCAGTACTTC. Its translation: CASRTEQGYEQYF.

The chain couples TRBV6-2 or TRBV6-3 to TRBJ2-1, with D maybe TRBD1 (5 bases). The CDR3 totals 13 residues. Trimming left V 2 bases short and J 4 bases short, with 6 bases between. Looked up from germline, CDR1 is MNHEY and CDR2 is SVGEGT. Here the CDR3 reads CASSYGAYNEQFF. In DNA form, the CDR3 reads TGTGCCAGCAGTTACGGGGCTTACAATGAGCAGTTCTTC.

This chain joins TRBV27 and TRBJ1-4, with D possibly being TRBD1 (6 bases). This CDR3 spans 14 amino acids. CDR1 is MNHEY, CDR2 SMNVEV, per germline (reference sequence). V lost 6 bases to trimming and J lost 4 bases, with 12 bases between them. As DNA, the CDR3 is TGTGCCAGCAGATTACAGGGACTTAATGAAAAACTGTTTTTT. This gives the protein CASRLQGLNEKLFF.

Only one count was recorded for this clone. The chain joins TRBV7-9 to TRBJ1-2; D remains ambiguous. Germline-derived CDR1 and CDR2 are SEHNR and FQNEAQ (reference sequence). The germline V and J ends were trimmed by 9 bases and 1 base, with 12 bases remaining between them. The CDR3 spans 13 residues. This CDR3 is CASPEEINYGYTF. In DNA, the CDR3 is TGTGCCAGTCCGGAGGAGATTAACTATGGCTACACCTTC.

This clone was detected ten times or more. This chain links TRBV30 with TRBJ1-2; 7 nucleotides agree with TRBD1. The germline V gene encodes CDR1 GTSNPN and CDR2 SVGIG (reference sequence). This CDR3 has 15 residues. Trimming took 3 bases from V and 0 from J; bases not matched to a gene: 7. The CDR3 nucleotides are TGTGCCTGGAGGGCCCGGGGGACAGCTAACTATGGCTACACCTTC. Translated: CAWRARGTANYGYTF.

The V call is TRBV6-6, the J call TRBJ1-6; D is ambiguous. Trimming stripped 6 bases from V and 10 bases from J, with 13 bases between. This CDR3 comprises 13 residues. From germline, CDR1 is MNHNY and CDR2 SVGAGI (reference sequence). In DNA, the CDR3 is TGTGCCAGCAGCCTAGGAACAAGGTCACCCCTCCACTTT. Translating gives CASSLGTRSPLHF.

The sample holds a few counts of this clone. The chain employs TRBV11-3 and TRBJ2-1, with D possibly being TRBD1 (5 bases). CDR1 is SGHNT and CDR2 is YENEEA in the germline V gene. Trimming removed 2 bases from V and 5 bases from J, with 13 bases in between. The CDR3 has 15 residues. The CDR3 sequence is CASSLSAGYNNEQFF. CDR3 in DNA: TGTGCCAGCAGCTTATCGGCAGGGTATAACAATGAGCAGTTCTTC.

This chain links TRBV7-9 with TRBJ2-2, with TRBD2 identical over 7 bases. This CDR3 has 16 residues. Per the germline V gene, CDR1 is SEHNR and CDR2 is FQNEAQ (reference sequence). Trimming at V came to 6 bases and at J to 6 bases, leaving 13 bases not matched to a gene. CDR3 in amino acids: CASSPPWAGAAGELFF. For the CDR3, the DNA is TGTGCCAGCAGTCCCCCCTGGGCGGGAGCAGCCGGGGAGCTGTTTTTT.

The chain is built from TRBV30 and TRBJ1-5; no firm D call. The CDR3 extends over 13 amino acids. Trimming left V 2 bases short and J 2 bases short, with 7 bases between. Germline V gene sequence: CDR1 GTSNPN, CDR2 SVGIG (reference sequence). As DNA, the CDR3 is TGTGCCTGGAGTCCGGTGGGCAATCAGCCCCAGCATTTT. Translated: CAWSPVGNQPQHF.

V is TRBV4-1 and J is TRBJ2-1; TRBD2 matches at 7 bases. Germline V CDR1 and CDR2: MGHRA, YSYEKL. This CDR3 has 14 amino acids. V lost 0 bases, J lost 8 bases, and 4 bases stayed unmatched. Here the CDR3 DNA reads TGCGCCAGCAGCCAAGAAGCAGCGGGGTATGAGCAGTTCTTC. Protein product: CASSQEAAGYEQFF.